This T cell receptor beta chain was recorded in a study of siplizumab effects on memory and regulatory T cells. Some clones are missing from TCRdb's copy, which holds only in-frame ones; the method was immunoSEQ multiplex PCR. Of some 97,000 clones listed, 94% are singletons. Whole-study findings and limits: The mapping of alloreactive clones to unstimulated subsets covered only a minor fraction of them. Apparently more diverse than memory cells, naive T cells also seemed major alloresponse contributors. With siplizumab, mappable alloreactive CD4+ clones averaged approximately 70% Treg-derived, versus over 25% in controls.

The CDR3 totals 14 residues. Trimming removed 8 bases from V and 3 bases from J; junction bases left unmatched: 6. From germline, CDR1 is SNHLY and CDR2 FYNNEI. Concerning this clone itself: Its antigen is as yet unknown.

This clonotype originated in a human donor in good health. Sequences were obtained from Tregs sorted from blood. V gene TRBV2 combines with J gene TRBJ2-7; 11 nucleotides match TRBD2. The chain's CDR3 is CASRRTSGGYEQYF. The CDR3 bases are TGTGCCAGCCGCCGTACTAGCGGGGGCTACGAGCAGTACTTC.